This is a list of T cell receptor beta chains from one sample in a study of blood T cell repertoires in COVID-19. The data were produced by immunoSEQ multiplex PCR, yet TCRdb's version contains in-frame clones alone and is incomplete. The data hold 150,000 to 200,000 clones, with roughly 83% observed a single time. The sample comprised peripheral blood. Source of these receptors: a human donor in a cohort sampled during active COVID-19. Both conserved end residues are part of each CDR3. A D gene is named only where the DNA matches it firmly. Expanded clones get a size class; other rows say once, few or many, or leave the size out.

TRBD1 | TRBJ2-1 | - | TRBV28 | TGTGCCAGCAGTCCACACGGACAGGGCCCTCGGGTAGAACAGTTCTTC | CASSPHGQGPRVEQFF
- | TRBJ2-7 | - | TRBV10-3 | TGTGCCATCAGTGGGCAAGAGCGCTACGAGCAGTACTTC | CAISGQERYEQYF
TRBD1 | TRBJ2-5 | - | TRBV11-2 | TGTGCCAGCAGTCGGGGACAGCCAAATACCCAGTACTTC | CASSRGQPNTQYF
TRBD1 | TRBJ2-7 | - | TRBV28 | TGTGCCAGCAGTACAGGGGGCGCAGGCTCCTACGAGCAGTACTTC | CASSTGGAGSYEQYF
- | TRBJ1-6 | - | TRBV3-1/TRBV3-2 | TGTGCCAGCAGCCAAGATTGGCCACCCCTCCACTTT | CASSQDWPPLHF
TRBD1 | TRBJ2-1 | - | TRBV19 | TGTGCCAGCAAAAATACAGGGGTTAGGAATGAGCAGTTCTTC | CASKNTGVRNEQFF
- | TRBJ2-2 | - | TRBV19 | TGTGCCAGTAGCCCAGGGTATCGGGCCGGGGAGCTGTTTTTT | CASSPGYRAGELFF
- | TRBJ1-3 | - | TRBV10-3 | TGTGCCATCAATACAGGGCTATTCTCTGGAAACACCATATATTTT | CAINTGLFSGNTIYF
- | TRBJ1-3 | - | TRBV18 | TGTGCCAGCTCACCAGGGACAAGGGGAGGAAACACCATATATTTT | CASSPGTRGGNTIYF
TRBD2 | TRBJ2-1 | few | TRBV23-1 | TGCGCCAGCAGACCTTCGTCTAGCGGCTCGAACAATGAGCAGTTCTTC | CASRPSSSGSNNEQFF
- | TRBJ1-2 | - | TRBV6-1 | TGTGCCAGCAGTGAAACAGGAACTCCTAACTATGGCTACACCTTC | CASSETGTPNYGYTF
TRBD1 | TRBJ2-5 | few | TRBV24-1 | TGTGCCACCAGTGGCCTACAGGGGGCTCGGCGAGAGACCCAGTACTTC | CATSGLQGARRETQYF
TRBD1 | TRBJ2-6 | - | TRBV19 | TGTGCCAGTAGTCACCAGGGGGCTGGGGCCAACGTCCTGACTTTC | CASSHQGAGANVLTF
TRBD2 | TRBJ2-1 | once | TRBV7-2 | TGTGCCAGCAGCCTAACTAGCGGGAGATACAATGAGCAGTTCTTC | CASSLTSGRYNEQFF